This T cell receptor beta chain comes out of a study of blood T cell repertoires in COVID-19. Across the whole study: Specimens from acute and convalescent COVID-19 originated in the United States, Italy and Spain. Sources were T cells, B-cell-depleted T cells, or PBMCs; the material itself was cDNA or gDNA.

The CDR3 runs to 18 residues. Germline V gene data show CDR1 as MNHEY and CDR2 as SMNVEV (reference sequence). V lost 4 bases to trimming and J lost 8 bases; unmatched junction nucleotides: 20. The authors' processing: Researchers report that nucleated cell counts were estimated from reference gene primer amplification. The data were produced by immunoSEQ multiplex PCR, yet TCRdb's version contains in-frame clones alone and is incomplete. V and J calls and clone size are copied from that table; D and trimming were computed from the DNA. This sample yields a few hundred thousand clones, of which approximately 90% are seen a single time; less than 2% belongs to the top ten.

This sequence was found in an older man with acute or convalescent COVID-19. The specimen was peripheral blood. The chain couples TRBV27 to TRBJ1-2; TRBD1 agrees at 9 bases. The CDR3 sequence: CASSSKIGTGNLRRGYTF. For the CDR3, the DNA is TGTGCCAGCAGTTCAAAGATCGGGACAGGGAACCTTCGAAGGGGCTACACCTTC.